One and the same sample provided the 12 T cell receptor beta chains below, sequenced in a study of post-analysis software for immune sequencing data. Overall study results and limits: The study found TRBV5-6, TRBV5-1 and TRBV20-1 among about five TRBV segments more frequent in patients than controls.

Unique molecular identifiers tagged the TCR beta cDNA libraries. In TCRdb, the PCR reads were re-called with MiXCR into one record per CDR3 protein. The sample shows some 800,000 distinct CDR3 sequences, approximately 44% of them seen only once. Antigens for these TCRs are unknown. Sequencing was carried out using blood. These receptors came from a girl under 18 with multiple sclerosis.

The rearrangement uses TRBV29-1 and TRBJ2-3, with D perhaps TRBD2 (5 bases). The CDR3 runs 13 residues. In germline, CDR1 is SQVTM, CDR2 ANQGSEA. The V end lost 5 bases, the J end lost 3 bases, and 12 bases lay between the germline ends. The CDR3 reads CSVNPSSTDTQYF. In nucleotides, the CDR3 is TGCAGCGTTAACCCTAGCTCTACAGATACGCAGTATTTT.

The CDR3 loop is CSARDYSGRAHEQFF. In DNA form, the CDR3 reads TGCAGTGCTAGAGATTATAGCGGGAGAGCGCATGAGCAGTTCTTC. The rearrangement uses TRBV20-1 and TRBJ2-1; 9 positions match TRBD2. Trimming removed 0 bases from V and 8 bases from J; junction bases left unmatched: 8. Germline CDR1 reads DFQATT; CDR2 reads SNEGSKA (reference sequence). The CDR3 has 15 amino acids.

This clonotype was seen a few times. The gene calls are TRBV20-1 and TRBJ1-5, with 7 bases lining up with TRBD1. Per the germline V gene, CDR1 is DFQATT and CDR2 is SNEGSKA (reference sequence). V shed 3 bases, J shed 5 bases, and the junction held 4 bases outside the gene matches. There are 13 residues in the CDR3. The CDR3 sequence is CSASRGQYQPQHF. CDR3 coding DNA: TGCAGTGCTAGTAGGGGACAGTATCAGCCCCAGCATTTT.

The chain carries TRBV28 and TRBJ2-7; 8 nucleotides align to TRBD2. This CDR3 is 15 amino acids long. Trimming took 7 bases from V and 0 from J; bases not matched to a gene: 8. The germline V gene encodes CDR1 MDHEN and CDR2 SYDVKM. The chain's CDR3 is CASKMDGTSSYEQYF. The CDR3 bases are TGTGCCAGCAAGATGGACGGGACTAGCTCCTACGAGCAGTACTTC.

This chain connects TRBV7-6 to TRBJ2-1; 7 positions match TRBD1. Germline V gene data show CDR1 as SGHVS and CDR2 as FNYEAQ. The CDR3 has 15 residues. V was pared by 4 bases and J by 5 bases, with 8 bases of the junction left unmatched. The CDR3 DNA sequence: TGTGCCAGCAGCTCTCCCGGGACAGAAAACAATGAGCAGTTCTTC. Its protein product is CASSSPGTENNEQFF.

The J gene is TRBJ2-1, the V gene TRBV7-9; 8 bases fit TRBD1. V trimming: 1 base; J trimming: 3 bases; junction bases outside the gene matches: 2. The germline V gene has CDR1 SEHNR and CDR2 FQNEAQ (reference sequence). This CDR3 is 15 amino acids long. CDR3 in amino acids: CASSLEQGDYNEQFF. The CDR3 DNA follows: TGTGCCAGCAGCTTAGAACAGGGGGACTACAATGAGCAGTTCTTC.

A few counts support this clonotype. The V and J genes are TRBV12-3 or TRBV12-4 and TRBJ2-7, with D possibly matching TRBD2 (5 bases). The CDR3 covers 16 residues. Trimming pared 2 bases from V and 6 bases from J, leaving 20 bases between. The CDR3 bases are TGTGCCAGCAGTTTAAGTCTAGCAGGTCCCAAGGCCGAGCAGTACTTC. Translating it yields CASSLSLAGPKAEQYF.

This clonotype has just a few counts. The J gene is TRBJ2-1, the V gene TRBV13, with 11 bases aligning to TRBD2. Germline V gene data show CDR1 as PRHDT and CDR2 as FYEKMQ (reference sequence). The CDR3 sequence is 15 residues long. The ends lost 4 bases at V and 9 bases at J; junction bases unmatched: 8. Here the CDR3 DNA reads TGTGCCAGCAGCTCCCTGACTAGCGGGAATTTTGAGCAGTTCTTC. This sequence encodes CASSSLTSGNFEQFF.

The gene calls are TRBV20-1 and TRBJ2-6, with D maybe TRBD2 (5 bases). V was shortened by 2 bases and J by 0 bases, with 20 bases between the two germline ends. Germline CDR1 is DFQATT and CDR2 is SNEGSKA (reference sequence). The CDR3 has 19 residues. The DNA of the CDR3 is TGCAGTGCTAGATCCCCGGGATATTCAACAACCTCTGGGGCCAACGTCCTGACTTTC. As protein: CSARSPGYSTTSGANVLTF.

The CDR3 spells CASSQGGESTDTQYF. The CDR3 DNA follows: TGCGCCAGCAGCCAAGGCGGAGAAAGCACAGATACGCAGTATTTT. The V and J genes are TRBV4-3 and TRBJ2-3; D is uncertain. The V end lost 1 base, the J end lost 0 bases, and 8 bases lay between the germline ends. The germline CDR1 and CDR2 sequences are LGHNA and YSLEER. The CDR3 sequence is 15 residues long.

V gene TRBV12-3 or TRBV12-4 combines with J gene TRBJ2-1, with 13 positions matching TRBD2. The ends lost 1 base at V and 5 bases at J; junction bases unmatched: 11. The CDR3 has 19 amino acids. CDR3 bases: TGTGCCAGCAGTTTAGGGCCCTGGACTAGCGGGAGAGAGGACAATGAGCAGTTCTTC. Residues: CASSLGPWTSGREDNEQFF.

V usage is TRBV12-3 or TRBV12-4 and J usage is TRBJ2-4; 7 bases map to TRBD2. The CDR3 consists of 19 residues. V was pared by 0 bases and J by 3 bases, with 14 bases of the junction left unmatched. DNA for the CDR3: TGTGCCAGCAGTTTAGCCCTATGGGGGAGGGGCCCTGGCAAAAACATTCAGTACTTC. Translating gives CASSLALWGRGPGKNIQYF.